What follows describes a single TCR beta chain. 13 Jbeta primers and 60 Vbeta primers were used for the PCR. The table came from immunoSEQ multiplex PCR; TCRdb's copy has only in-frame clones and leaves some out. The repertoire holds 150,000 or so clones, 70% to 80% seen once, with about 4% in the top ten. Germline trimming cut 1 base from V and 3 bases from J; bases unmatched to any gene: 2. Germline V gene sequence: CDR1 SGHRS, CDR2 YFSETQ. This CDR3 contains 14 residues. This sample stems from a study of cytomegalovirus exposure and HLA in healthy donors. The TCR sequence derives from a middle-aged woman in good health and CMV-seronegative. The chain couples TRBV5-1 to TRBJ1-1; 8 nucleotides agree with TRBD1. Sequencing used PBMCs. CDR3 in DNA: TGCGCCAGCAGCTTGCCGACAGGGGACACTGAAGCTTTCTTT. The encoded protein is CASSLPTGDTEAFF.